Many counts were recorded for the clone carrying this T cell receptor (beta chain). The record originates from a study of molecular identifiers for immune sequencing clone quantification. TCRdb re-analysed the PCR reads in MiXCR, keeping a single row per CDR3 protein. Here the sample spans about 510,000 distinct CDR3 sequences, roughly 26% being singletons. CDR3 length: 11 residues. Trimming removed 1 base at V and 3 bases at J, with 3 bases between. Germline lookup yields CDR1 SQVTM and CDR2 ANQGSEA. The clonotype was recovered from a human donor in good health. Some libraries in this study had Jurkat cell RNA spiked in. The V call is TRBV29-1, the J call TRBJ1-1; the D is unclear. Sequencing was done on a sample of naive CD8+ T cells from blood, with Jurkat cell RNA spiked in. The subset denotes: FACS-sorted CD8+CD4-CCR7+CD45RA+ naive T cells. CDR3 residues: CSVEVYTEAFF. CDR3 nucleotide sequence: TGCAGCGTTGAAGTTTACACTGAAGCTTTCTTT.